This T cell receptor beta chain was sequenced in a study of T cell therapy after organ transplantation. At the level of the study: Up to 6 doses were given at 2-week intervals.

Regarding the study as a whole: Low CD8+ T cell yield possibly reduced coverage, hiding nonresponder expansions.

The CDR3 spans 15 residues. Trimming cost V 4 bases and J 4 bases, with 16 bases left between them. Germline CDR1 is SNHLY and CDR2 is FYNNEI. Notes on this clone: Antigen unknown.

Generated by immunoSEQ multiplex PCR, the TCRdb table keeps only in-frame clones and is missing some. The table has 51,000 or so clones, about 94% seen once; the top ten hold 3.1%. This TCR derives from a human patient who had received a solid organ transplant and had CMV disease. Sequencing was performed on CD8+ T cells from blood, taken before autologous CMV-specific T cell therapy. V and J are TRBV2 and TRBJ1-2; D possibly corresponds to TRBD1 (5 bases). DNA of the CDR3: TGTGCCAGCAGTGCGGGGGGGGTTCGGACCTATGGCTACACCTTC. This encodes CASSAGGVRTYGYTF.